These 25 T cell receptor beta chains came from one sample sequenced in a study of Graves' ophthalmopathy and Graves' hyperthyroidism. For repertoire sequencing, the TCR beta CDR3 regions were amplified from RNA transcripts. An initial RT-PCR round employing HTBI primers preceded a second-round multiplex PCR. TCRdb fed the multiplex PCR reads into MiXCR, producing one record per CDR3 protein. The repertoire holds around 670,000 distinct CDR3 sequences, with around 40% as singletons. The sequenced material came from peripheral blood. These receptors came from an adult man with Graves' ophthalmopathy.

This clonotype was detected only once. The chain uses TRBV10-3 and TRBJ1-1; D unresolved. The ends were cut back, 0 bases at V and 10 bases at J, with 12 bases in the middle. The CDR3 consists of 13 residues. Germline V gene lookup returns CDR1 ENHRY and CDR2 SYGVKD. The CDR3 here is CAISESERSPAFF. As DNA, the CDR3 is TGTGCCATCAGTGAGTCCGAGAGATCGCCAGCTTTCTTT.

In regard to this clonotype: Just one base apart from a much larger clone, this may be a read error. In nucleotides, the CDR3 is TGTGCCACCAGCAGAGAAGGTGGCAGGGGGTGGGTAAACACTGAAGCTTTCTTT. This encodes CATSREGGRGWVNTEAFF. The gene calls are TRBV15 and TRBJ1-1, with 7 bases identical to TRBD1. Germline values: CDR1 LNHNV, CDR2 YYDKDF (reference sequence). This CDR3 contains 18 residues. V gave up 0 bases and J gave up 2 bases; unmatched junction bases: 12.

This clonotype was observed a few times. The chain has TRBV6-6 and TRBJ2-5; D unresolved. V lost 10 bases to trimming and J lost 5 bases, with 17 bases between them. Per the germline V gene, CDR1 is MNHNY and CDR2 is SVGAGI (reference sequence). The CDR3 contains 13 residues. CDR3 nucleotides: TGTGCCACCGCCTTACTTGATAGGGAGACCCAGTACTTC. Its translation: CATALLDRETQYF.

This clonotype was picked up many times. The rearrangement links TRBV7-2 to TRBJ1-1; no reliable D call. Trimming took off 2 bases at V and 11 bases at J, with 21 bases between the two ends. The CDR3 consists of 15 residues. Germline V CDR1 and CDR2: SGHTA, FQGNSA. For the CDR3, the DNA is TGTGCCAGCAGCTTAAGTGGCCAAATTAAAATTGGTGCTTTCTTT. Translating gives CASSLSGQIKIGAFF.

This clonotype was counted between two and nine times. The chain uses TRBV7-9 and TRBJ1-2; TRBD1 aligns across 11 bases. The CDR3 totals 15 residues. V lost 5 bases to trimming and J lost 6 bases; unmatched junction nucleotides: 8. Germline V lookup: CDR1 SEHNR, CDR2 FQNEAQ (reference sequence). The CDR3 coding sequence is TGTGCCAGCAGCCTAACCGGACAGGGGGCGGATGGCTACACCTTC. Translating gives CASSLTGQGADGYTF.

This clonotype showed up just a few times. This chain links TRBV7-2 with TRBJ2-2, with 9 nucleotides matching TRBD2. Germline CDR1 is SGHTA and CDR2 is FQGNSA. Trimming removed 4 bases from V and 1 base from J; junction bases left unmatched: 10. The CDR3 consists of 18 residues. The CDR3 sequence is CASSSPNATSGNTGELFF. As DNA, the CDR3 is TGTGCCAGCAGCTCACCTAATGCGACTAGCGGGAACACCGGGGAGCTGTTTTTT.

This chain connects TRBV5-1 to TRBJ1-2, with D possibly being TRBD1 (6 bases). Germline V gene sequence: CDR1 SGHRS, CDR2 YFSETQ. Trimming took off 0 bases at V and 4 bases at J, with 10 bases between the two ends. The CDR3 spans 14 residues. CDR3 DNA: TGCGCCAGCAGCTTGGCCGGGGGCCCCTATGGCTACACCTTC. Translating gives CASSLAGGPYGYTF.

Of note for this clonotype: Because the CDR3 is missing its conserved closing phenylalanine or tryptophan, this is likely a read error. CDR3 sequence (DNA): TGTGCCAGCAGCTTAACGCGGGGGAACACTGAAGCTTTCCTT. Its protein is CASSLTRGNTEAFL. The rearrangement joins TRBV12-3 or TRBV12-4 to TRBJ1-1; no clear D gene. Trimming stripped 6 bases from V and 1 base from J, with 12 bases between. This CDR3 has 14 amino acids.

The V call is TRBV10-3, the J call TRBJ1-2; 8 bases agree with TRBD1. V shed 6 bases, J shed 7 bases, and the junction held 16 bases outside the gene matches. This CDR3 has 16 residues. Looked up from germline, CDR1 is ENHRY and CDR2 is SYGVKD. Here the CDR3 DNA reads TGTGCCATCAGCGCCGCGGGGGACAGGCCCCTAAGTGGCTACACCTTC. As protein: CAISAAGDRPLSGYTF.

This clonotype appeared a few times. This chain connects TRBV12-3 or TRBV12-4 to TRBJ1-5; D may be TRBD1 (5 bases). Trimming removed 2 bases at V and 6 bases at J, with 11 bases between. The CDR3 runs 14 residues. This CDR3 reads CASSLSGGFQPQHF. In DNA form, the CDR3 reads TGTGCCAGCAGTTTATCCGGGGGTTTTCAGCCCCAGCATTTT.

This clonotype was seen a single time. This may come from a read error, since a much larger clone is one base off. The rearrangement uses TRBV5-1 and TRBJ2-7; D is perhaps TRBD1 (6 bases). The CDR3 consists of 14 residues. The germline gives CDR1 SGHRS, CDR2 YFSETQ. The DNA of the CDR3 is TGCGCCAGCAGCTCCGGACAGATCCCCTACAAGCAGTACTTC. It encodes CASSSGQIPYKQYF.

This clonotype has a handful of counts. The chain employs TRBV12-3 or TRBV12-4 and TRBJ1-1; D might be TRBD1 (6 bases). Between the trimmed V and J ends, which lost 4 bases and 1 base, there was a span of 13 bases. The CDR3 has 15 amino acids. CDR3 sequence (DNA): TGTGCCAGCAGTTATGGGGGCGCCGGGAACACTGAAGCTTTCTTT. Residues: CASSYGGAGNTEAFF.

This clonotype has a count of ten or more. The junction and the germline gene differ at one end; a read error may be behind it. J is TRBJ1-5 and V is TRBV24-1, with 9 bases lining up with TRBD1. CDR1 and CDR2 from the germline V gene are KGHDR and SFDVKD. There are 16 residues in the CDR3. The CDR3 nucleotides are TGTGCCAGCAGTTCCCGACAGGGGGTAGGCAATCAGCCCCAGCATTTT. Residues: CASSSRQGVGNQPQHF.

J is TRBJ2-5 and V is TRBV10-3, with 9 bases that match TRBD1. The CDR3 sequence is 14 residues long. Germline values: CDR1 ENHRY, CDR2 SYGVKD. Unmatched junction bases numbered 5, after V lost 4 bases and J lost 5 bases. CDR3 amino acids: CAISAGQGRETQYF. The CDR3 DNA follows: TGTGCCATCAGTGCGGGACAGGGTCGGGAGACCCAGTACTTC.

The chain couples TRBV24-1 to TRBJ1-5; 11 bases line up with TRBD1. Germline V gene data show CDR1 as KGHDR and CDR2 as SFDVKD. V shed 6 bases, J shed 7 bases, and the junction held 7 bases outside the gene matches. The CDR3 runs to 15 residues. The CDR3 DNA is TGTGCCACCAGTTACAGGGACAGGGGGAAACAGCCCCAGCATTTT. It encodes CATSYRDRGKQPQHF.

The V call is TRBV20-1, the J call TRBJ2-5, with D perhaps TRBD2 (7 bases). V was cut by 6 bases and J by 3 bases, with 14 bases left in between. Germline V gene lookup returns CDR1 DFQATT and CDR2 SNEGSKA (reference sequence). CDR3 length: 13 residues. Written as DNA, the CDR3 is TGCAGTGCCCTCAGGGGAGGGGAAGAGACCCAGTACTTC. The encoded protein is CSALRGGEETQYF.

In nucleotides, the CDR3 is TGCAGTGCTACGACAGGGAGGAGCTATGGCTACACCTTC. Protein: CSATTGRSYGYTF. The gene calls are TRBV20-1 and TRBJ1-2, with 7 nucleotides matching TRBD1. The CDR3 is 13 residues long. Germline CDR1 and CDR2: DFQATT and SNEGSKA (reference sequence). V gave up 4 bases and J gave up 4 bases; unmatched junction bases: 6.

J is TRBJ2-3 and V is TRBV12-3 or TRBV12-4, with no clear D. Trimming took 6 bases from V and 2 from J, leaving 15 bases between them. The CDR3 loop spans 15 amino acids. As DNA, the CDR3 is TGTGCCAGCAGCACGAGGACGGCTAACACAGATACGCAGTATTTT. The encoded protein is CASSTRTANTDTQYF.

The V gene is TRBV13, the J gene TRBJ2-7, with D possibly matching TRBD2 (5 bases). CDR3 length: 14 residues. The germline V gene has CDR1 PRHDT and CDR2 FYEKMQ (reference sequence). Trimming left V 7 bases short and J 3 bases short, with 16 bases between. The CDR3 DNA is TGTGCCAGCATAGCCTCGGTAGAGGGCTACGAGCAGTACTTC. Its translation is CASIASVEGYEQYF.

The V gene is TRBV20-1, the J gene TRBJ2-2; 11 bases fit TRBD2. J gave up 8 bases and V 4 bases, and 6 bases lay outside the gene matches. Germline CDR1 is DFQATT and CDR2 is SNEGSKA (reference sequence). There are 14 residues in the CDR3. The CDR3 spells CSAKTSGTSGELFF. The CDR3 DNA sequence: TGCAGTGCTAAGACTAGCGGGACTTCTGGGGAGCTGTTTTTT.

A note on this clonotype: This CDR3 fails to terminate in the conserved phenylalanine or tryptophan, so it likely reflects a read error. The J gene is TRBJ1-1, the V gene TRBV6-6; no clear D. Deletions cut 10 bases from V and 1 base from J, with 13 bases between. The germline CDR1 and CDR2 sequences are MNHNY and SVGAGI (reference sequence). The CDR3 is made up of 13 amino acids. The CDR3 DNA follows: TGTGCCACCATTCTTAGACGGAACACTGAAGCTTTCCTT. Its translation is CATILRRNTEAFL.

The chain couples TRBV25-1 to TRBJ1-2, with no clear D. Trimming cost V 6 bases and J 2 bases, with 19 bases left between them. Germline V gene sequence: CDR1 MGHDK, CDR2 SYGVNS. This CDR3 has 16 amino acids. The CDR3 loop is CASSQNPAPNNYGYTF. The DNA of the CDR3 is TGTGCCAGCAGCCAAAACCCGGCGCCTAACAACTATGGCTACACCTTC.

V gene TRBV11-2 combines with J gene TRBJ1-4; D ambiguous. CDR1 SGHAT and CDR2 FQNNGV come from the germline V gene. The CDR3 contains 15 residues. The germline V and J ends were trimmed by 2 bases and 1 base, with 8 bases remaining between them. CDR3 amino acids: CASSLWAGTNEKLFF. The CDR3 DNA sequence: TGTGCCAGCAGCTTATGGGCAGGAACTAATGAAAAACTGTTTTTT.

The chain recombines TRBV29-1 with TRBJ1-2; no definite D call. The CDR3 spans 10 residues. In germline, CDR1 is SQVTM, CDR2 ANQGSEA. V was clipped by 8 bases and J by 4 bases, with 8 bases between them. The CDR3 here is CSSLSYGYTF. In nucleotides, the CDR3 is TGCAGCAGCCTGTCCTATGGCTACACCTTC.

The chain links TRBV5-1 to TRBJ1-2, with D possibly being TRBD1 (6 bases). This CDR3 comprises 14 residues. CDR1 and CDR2 (germline): SGHRS, YFSETQ. V gave up 4 bases and J gave up 0 bases, with 10 bases separating them. CDR3 sequence: CASSQDSSNYGYTF. CDR3 nucleotide sequence: TGCGCCAGCAGCCAGGACAGCTCTAACTATGGCTACACCTTC.